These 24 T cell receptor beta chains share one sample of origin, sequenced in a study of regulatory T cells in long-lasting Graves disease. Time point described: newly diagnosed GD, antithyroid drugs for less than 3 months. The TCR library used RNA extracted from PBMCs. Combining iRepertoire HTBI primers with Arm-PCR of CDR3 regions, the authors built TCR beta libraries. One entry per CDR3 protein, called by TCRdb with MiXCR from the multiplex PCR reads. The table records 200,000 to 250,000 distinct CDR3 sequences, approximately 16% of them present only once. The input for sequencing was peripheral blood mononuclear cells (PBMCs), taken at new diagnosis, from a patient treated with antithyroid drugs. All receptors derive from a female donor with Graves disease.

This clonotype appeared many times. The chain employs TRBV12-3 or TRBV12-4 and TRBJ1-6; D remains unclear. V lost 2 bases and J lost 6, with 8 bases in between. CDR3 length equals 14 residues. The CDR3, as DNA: TGTGCCAGCAGTTTAATAGGCAGTAATTCACCCCTCCACTTT. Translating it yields CASSLIGSNSPLHF.

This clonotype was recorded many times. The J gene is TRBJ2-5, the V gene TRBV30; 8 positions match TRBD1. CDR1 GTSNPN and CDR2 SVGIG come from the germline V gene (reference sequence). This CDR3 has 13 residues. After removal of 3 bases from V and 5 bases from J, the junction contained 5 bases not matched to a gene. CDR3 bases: TGTGCCTGGAGGAAACAGGGGGTGGAGACCCAGTACTTC. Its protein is CAWRKQGVETQYF.

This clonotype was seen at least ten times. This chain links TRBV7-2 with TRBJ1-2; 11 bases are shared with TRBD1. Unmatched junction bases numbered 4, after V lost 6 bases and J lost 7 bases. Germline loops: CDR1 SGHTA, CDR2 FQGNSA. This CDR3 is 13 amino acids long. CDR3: CASSWGQGGGYTF. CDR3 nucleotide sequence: TGTGCCAGCAGTTGGGGACAGGGGGGTGGCTACACCTTC.

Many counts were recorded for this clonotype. CDR3 nucleotides: TGTGCCAGCTCACCACTAGCCGAACACTCTGAAGCTTTCTTT. This gives the protein CASSPLAEHSEAFF. The rearrangement links TRBV18 to TRBJ1-1, with D unresolved. V gave up 1 base and J gave up 6 bases, with 12 bases separating them. CDR1 and CDR2 from the germline V gene are KGHSH and LQKENI. The CDR3 runs to 14 residues.

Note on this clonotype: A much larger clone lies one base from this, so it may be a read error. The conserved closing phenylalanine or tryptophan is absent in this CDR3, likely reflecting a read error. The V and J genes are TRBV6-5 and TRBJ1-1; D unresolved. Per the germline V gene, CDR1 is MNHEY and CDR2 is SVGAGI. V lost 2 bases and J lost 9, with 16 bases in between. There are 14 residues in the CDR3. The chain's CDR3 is CASSYAVSKPQAFL. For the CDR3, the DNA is TGTGCCAGCAGTTACGCGGTCTCCAAGCCCCAAGCTTTCCTT.

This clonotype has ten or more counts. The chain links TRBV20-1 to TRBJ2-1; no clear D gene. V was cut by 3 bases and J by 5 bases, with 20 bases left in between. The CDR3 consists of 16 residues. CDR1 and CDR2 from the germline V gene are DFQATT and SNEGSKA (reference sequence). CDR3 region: CSARTSTTIRNNEQFF. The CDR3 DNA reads TGCAGTGCTAGGACCTCCACGACAATTAGGAACAATGAGCAGTTCTTC.

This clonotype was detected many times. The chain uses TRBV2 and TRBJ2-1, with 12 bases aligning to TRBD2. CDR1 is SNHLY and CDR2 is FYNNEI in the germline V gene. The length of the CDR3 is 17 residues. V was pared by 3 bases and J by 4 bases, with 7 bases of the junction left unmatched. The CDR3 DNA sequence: TGTGCCAGCAGTGACCTAGCGGGAGGGCCGGGTTACAATGAGCAGTTCTTC. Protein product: CASSDLAGGPGYNEQFF.

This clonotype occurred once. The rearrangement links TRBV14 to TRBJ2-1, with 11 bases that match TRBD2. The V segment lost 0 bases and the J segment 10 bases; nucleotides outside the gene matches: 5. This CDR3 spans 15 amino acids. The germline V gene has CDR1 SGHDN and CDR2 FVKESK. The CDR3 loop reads CASSQDSGRAGEQFF. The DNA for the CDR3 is TGTGCCAGCAGCCAAGATAGCGGGAGGGCCGGGGAGCAGTTCTTC.

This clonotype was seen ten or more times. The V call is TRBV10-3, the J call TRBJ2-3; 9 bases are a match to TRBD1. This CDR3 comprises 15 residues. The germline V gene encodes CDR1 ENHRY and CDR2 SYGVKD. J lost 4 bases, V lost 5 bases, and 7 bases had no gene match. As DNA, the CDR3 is TGTGCCATCAGTACAAACAGGGGGCAGGCAGATACGCAGTATTTT. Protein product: CAISTNRGQADTQYF.

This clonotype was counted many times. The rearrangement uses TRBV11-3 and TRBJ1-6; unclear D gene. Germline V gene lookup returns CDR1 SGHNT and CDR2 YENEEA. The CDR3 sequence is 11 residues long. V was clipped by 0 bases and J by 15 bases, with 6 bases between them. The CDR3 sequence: CASSLDQILHF. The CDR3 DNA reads TGTGCCAGCAGCTTAGATCAAATCCTCCACTTT.

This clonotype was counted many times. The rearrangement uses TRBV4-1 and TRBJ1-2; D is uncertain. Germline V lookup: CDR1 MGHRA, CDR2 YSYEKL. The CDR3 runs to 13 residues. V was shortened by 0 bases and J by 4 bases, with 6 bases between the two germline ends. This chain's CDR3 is CASSQDEVYGYTF. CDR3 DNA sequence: TGCGCCAGCAGCCAAGATGAGGTCTATGGCTACACCTTC.

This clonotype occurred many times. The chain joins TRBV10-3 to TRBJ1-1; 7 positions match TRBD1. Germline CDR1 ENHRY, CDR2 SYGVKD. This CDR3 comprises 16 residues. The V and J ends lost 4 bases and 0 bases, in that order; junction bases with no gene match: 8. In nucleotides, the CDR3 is TGTGCCATCAGTGCCCGCGGACAGGCCATGAACACTGAAGCTTTCTTT. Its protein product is CAISARGQAMNTEAFF.

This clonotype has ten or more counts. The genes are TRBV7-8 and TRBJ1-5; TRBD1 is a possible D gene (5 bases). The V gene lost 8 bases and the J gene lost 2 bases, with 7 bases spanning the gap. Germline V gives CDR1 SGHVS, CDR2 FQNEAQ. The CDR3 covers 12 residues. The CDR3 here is CASGRGNQPQHF. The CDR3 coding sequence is TGTGCCAGCGGCAGGGGCAATCAGCCCCAGCATTTT.

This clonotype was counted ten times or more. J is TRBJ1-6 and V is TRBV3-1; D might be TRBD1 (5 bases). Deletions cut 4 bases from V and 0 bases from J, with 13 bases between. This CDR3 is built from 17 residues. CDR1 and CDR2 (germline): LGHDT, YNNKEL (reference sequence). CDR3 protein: CASSPGTASSYNSPLHF. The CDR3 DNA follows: TGTGCCAGCAGCCCCGGGACCGCGAGCTCCTATAATTCACCCCTCCACTTT.

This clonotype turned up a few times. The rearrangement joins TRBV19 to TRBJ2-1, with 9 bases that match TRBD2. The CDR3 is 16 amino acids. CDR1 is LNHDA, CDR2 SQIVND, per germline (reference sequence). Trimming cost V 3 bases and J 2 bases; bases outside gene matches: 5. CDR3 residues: CASSMGTSPTYNEQFF. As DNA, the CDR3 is TGTGCCAGTAGTATGGGGACTAGCCCTACCTACAATGAGCAGTTCTTC.

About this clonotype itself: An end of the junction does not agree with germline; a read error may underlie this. The CDR3 loop reads CASSPKDRSERGTGELFF. The CDR3 DNA is TGTGCCAGCAGCCCAAAGGACAGGTCCGAGAGGGGCACCGGGGAGCTGTTTTTT. The rearrangement uses TRBV5-1 and TRBJ2-2, with TRBD1 identical over 7 bases. This CDR3 has 18 amino acids. CDR1 is SGHRS, CDR2 YFSETQ, per germline. The whole variable domain, filled in from reference TRBV5-1 and TRBJ2-2, reads KAGVTQTPRYLIKTRGQQVTLSCSPISGHRSVSWYQQTPGQGLQFLFEYFSETQRNKGNFPGRFSGRQFSNSRSEMNVSTLELGDSALYLCASSPKDRSERGTGELFFGEGSRLTVL.

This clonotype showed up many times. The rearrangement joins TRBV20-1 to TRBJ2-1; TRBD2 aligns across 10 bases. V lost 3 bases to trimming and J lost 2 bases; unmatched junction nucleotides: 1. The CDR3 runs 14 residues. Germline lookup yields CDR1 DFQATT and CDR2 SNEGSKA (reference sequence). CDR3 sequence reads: CSARLAGAYNEQFF. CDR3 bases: TGCAGTGCTAGGCTAGCGGGAGCCTACAATGAGCAGTTCTTC.

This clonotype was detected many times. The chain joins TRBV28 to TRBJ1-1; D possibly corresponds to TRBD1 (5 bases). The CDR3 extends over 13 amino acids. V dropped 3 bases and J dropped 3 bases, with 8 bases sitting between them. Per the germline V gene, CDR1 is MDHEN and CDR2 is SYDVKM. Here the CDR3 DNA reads TGTGCCAGCAGTTTCTTACAGGACACTGAAGCTTTCTTT. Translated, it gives CASSFLQDTEAFF.

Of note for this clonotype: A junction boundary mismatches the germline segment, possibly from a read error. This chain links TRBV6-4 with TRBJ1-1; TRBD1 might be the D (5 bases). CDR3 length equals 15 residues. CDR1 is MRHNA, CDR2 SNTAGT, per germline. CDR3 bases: TGTGCCAGCAGTTACTCAGGGAGAATGAACACTGAAACTTTCTTT. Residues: CASSYSGRMNTETFF.

The CDR3 DNA sequence: TGTGCCAGCAGCTTAGGGACAGGGGGGGGCGCATACGAGCAGTACTTC. This sequence encodes CASSLGTGGGAYEQYF. The chain is built from TRBV7-2 and TRBJ2-7; 10 bases match TRBD1. The J segment lost 4 bases and the V segment lost 1 base, leaving 7 bases of the junction unmatched. Germline V gives CDR1 SGHTA, CDR2 FQGNSA. This CDR3 has 16 residues.

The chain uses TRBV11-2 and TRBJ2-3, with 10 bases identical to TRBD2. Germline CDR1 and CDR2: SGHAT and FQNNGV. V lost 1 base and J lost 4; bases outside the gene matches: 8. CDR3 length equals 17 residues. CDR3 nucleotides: TGTGCCAGCAGCTTAGGTTCTAGCGGGAGTGGGCCAGATACGCAGTATTTT. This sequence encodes CASSLGSSGSGPDTQYF.

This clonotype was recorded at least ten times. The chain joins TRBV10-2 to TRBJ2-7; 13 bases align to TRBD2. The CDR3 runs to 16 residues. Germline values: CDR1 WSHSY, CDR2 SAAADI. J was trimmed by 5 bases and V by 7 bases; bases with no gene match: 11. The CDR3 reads CASTTSGRSFPHEQYF. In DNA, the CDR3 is TGCGCCAGCACGACTAGCGGGAGGAGTTTCCCCCACGAGCAGTACTTC.

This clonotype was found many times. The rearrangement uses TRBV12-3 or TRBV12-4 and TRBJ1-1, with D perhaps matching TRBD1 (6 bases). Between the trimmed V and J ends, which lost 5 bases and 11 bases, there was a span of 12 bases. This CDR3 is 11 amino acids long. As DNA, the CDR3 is TGTGCCAGCAGTCACAGGGTGGAGGCTTTCTTT. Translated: CASSHRVEAFF.

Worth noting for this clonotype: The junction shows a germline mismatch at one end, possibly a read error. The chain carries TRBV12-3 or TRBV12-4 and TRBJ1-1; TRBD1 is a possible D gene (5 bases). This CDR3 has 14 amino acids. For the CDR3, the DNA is TGTGCCAGCAGTTTCTCCTATAGGGGCGGGGAAGCCTTCTTT. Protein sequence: CASSFSYRGGEAFF.